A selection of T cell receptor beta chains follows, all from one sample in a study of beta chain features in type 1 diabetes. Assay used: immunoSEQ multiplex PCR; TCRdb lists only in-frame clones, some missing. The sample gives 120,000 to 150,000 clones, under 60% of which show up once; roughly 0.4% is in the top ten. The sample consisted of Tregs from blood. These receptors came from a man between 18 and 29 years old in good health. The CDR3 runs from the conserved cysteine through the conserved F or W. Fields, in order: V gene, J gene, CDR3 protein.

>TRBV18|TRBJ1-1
CASSVGTERNTEAFF
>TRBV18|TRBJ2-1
CASSPPHFSPNEQFF
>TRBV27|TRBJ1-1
CASSIRGRGQAFF
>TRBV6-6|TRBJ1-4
CASSMGGGYANEKLFF
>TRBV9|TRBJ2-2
CASSPRTGNTGELFF
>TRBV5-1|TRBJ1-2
CASSWDRATYGYTF
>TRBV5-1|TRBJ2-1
CASSLLGSSYNEQFF
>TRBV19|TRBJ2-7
CASRRRDTTYEQYF
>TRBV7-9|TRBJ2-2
CASSLGGPSNTGELFF
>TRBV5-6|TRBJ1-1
CASSLVGDMNTEAFF
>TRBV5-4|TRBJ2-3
CASSAGTSVADTQYF
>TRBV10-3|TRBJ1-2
CAISEPGFNYGYTF
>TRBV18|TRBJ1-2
CASSPQARGGYTF
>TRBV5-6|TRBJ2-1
CASSVGTMAYNEQFF
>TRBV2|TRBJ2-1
CASGGQSSYNEQFF
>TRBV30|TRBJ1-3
CAWSDGLGNTIYF
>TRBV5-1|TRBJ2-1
CASRQVSYNEQFF